Many counts were recorded for the clone carrying this TCR beta chain. Its specificity is unknown. The study built unsorted libraries from 2 million PBMCs kept at -80 C. The J segment lost 3 bases and the V segment lost 8 bases, leaving 0 bases of the junction unmatched. Per germline, CDR1 MNHNS and CDR2 SASEGT. This CDR3 is built from 12 residues. 5'RACE employing 10-nucleotide random UMIs yielded the cDNA. TCRdb analysed the 5' RACE reads with MiXCR anew, one entry per CDR3 protein. The table has approximately 30,000 distinct CDR3 sequences, approximately 6.6% seen once. The sample is drawn from a study of neurological immune-mediated disorders. Study conclusions and caveats: None of the CDR3 amino acid sequences found in expanded clones was shared across subjects. This suggests that the TCR-beta repertoires were private in all groups.

The specimen was PBMCs. This clonotype was obtained from a woman in her forties or fifties in good health. The chain employs TRBV6-1 and TRBJ2-7; 11 bases line up with TRBD1. CDR3 sequence (DNA): TGTGCCAGCGGGACAGGGGGCTACGAGCAGTACTTC. Residues: CASGTGGYEQYF.